One T cell receptor (beta chain) is described in this entry. Its target is not known. Profiled with immunoSEQ multiplex PCR; TCRdb holds only in-frame clones, not every one. The sample carries about 350,000 clones, 92% recorded once. The data were taken from a study of Ad26.COV2.S vaccination and SARS-CoV-2 variants. General observations from the study: Spike-specific TCR breadth in vaccine recipients exceeded that seen in placebo recipients. There was a possibility that the TCR breadth and depth analyses underestimated total T cell responses. Breadth measured for non-spike TCRs was similar across vaccine and placebo recipients. Substantial response breadth was reportedly seen for spike-specific CD8+ and CD4+ T cells after vaccination.

The CDR3 contains 15 residues. The ends lost 2 bases at V and 6 bases at J; junction bases unmatched: 3. Looked up from germline, CDR1 is MNHEY and CDR2 is SVGAGI. The source material was peripheral blood, sampled after recovery from COVID-19. The TCR was taken from a human donor who had recovered from COVID-19. This chain joins TRBV6-5 and TRBJ1-5, with TRBD1 matching 11 bases. CDR3 residues: CASSYGQGAGQPQHF. CDR3 coding DNA: TGTGCCAGCAGTTACGGACAGGGGGCAGGTCAGCCCCAGCATTTT.